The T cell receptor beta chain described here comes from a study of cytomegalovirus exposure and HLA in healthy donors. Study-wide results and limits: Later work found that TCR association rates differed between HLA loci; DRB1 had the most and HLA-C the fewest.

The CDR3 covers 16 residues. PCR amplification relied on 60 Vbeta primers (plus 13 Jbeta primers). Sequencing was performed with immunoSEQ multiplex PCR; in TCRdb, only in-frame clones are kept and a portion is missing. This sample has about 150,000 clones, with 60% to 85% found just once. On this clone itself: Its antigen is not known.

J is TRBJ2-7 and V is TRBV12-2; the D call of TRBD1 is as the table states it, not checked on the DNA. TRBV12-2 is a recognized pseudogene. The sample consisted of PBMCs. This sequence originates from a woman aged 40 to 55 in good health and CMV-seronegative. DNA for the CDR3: TGTGCAAGTCGCTTATGCGACTCGGGACAGGGGTACGAGCAGTACTTC. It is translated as CASRLCDSGQGYEQYF.